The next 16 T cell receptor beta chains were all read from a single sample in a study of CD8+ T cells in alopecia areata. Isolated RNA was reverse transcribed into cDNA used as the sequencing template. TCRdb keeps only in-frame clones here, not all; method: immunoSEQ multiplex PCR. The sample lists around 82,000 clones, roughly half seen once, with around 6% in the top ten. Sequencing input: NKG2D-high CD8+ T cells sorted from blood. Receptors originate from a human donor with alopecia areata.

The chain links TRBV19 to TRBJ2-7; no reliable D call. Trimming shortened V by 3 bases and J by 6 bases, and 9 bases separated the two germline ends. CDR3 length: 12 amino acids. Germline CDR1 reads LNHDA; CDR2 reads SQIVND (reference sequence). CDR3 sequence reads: CASSISGREQYF. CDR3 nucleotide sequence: TGTGCCAGTAGTATCTCCGGGCGCGAGCAGTACTTC.

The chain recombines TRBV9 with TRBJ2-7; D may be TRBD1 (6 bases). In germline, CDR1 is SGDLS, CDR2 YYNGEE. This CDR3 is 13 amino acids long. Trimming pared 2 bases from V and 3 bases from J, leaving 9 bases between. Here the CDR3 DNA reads TGTGCCAGCAGCGTCGAGGGGGACTACGAGCAGTACTTC. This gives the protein CASSVEGDYEQYF.

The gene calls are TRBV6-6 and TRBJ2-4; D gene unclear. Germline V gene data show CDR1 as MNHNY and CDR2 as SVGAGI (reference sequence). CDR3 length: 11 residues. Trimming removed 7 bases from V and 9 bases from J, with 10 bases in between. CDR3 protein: CASNRHPIQYF. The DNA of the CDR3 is TGTGCCAGCAATCGACACCCCATTCAGTACTTC.

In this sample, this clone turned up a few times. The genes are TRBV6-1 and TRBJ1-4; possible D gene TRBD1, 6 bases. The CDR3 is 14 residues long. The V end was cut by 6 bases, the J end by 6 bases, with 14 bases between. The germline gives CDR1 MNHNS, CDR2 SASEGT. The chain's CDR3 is CASSSGQDHEKLFF. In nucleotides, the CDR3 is TGTGCCAGCAGCTCGGGACAAGACCATGAAAAACTGTTTTTT.

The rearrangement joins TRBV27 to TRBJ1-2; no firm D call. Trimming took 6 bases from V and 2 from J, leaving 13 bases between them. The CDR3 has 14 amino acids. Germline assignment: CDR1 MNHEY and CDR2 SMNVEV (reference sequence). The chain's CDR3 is CASSPRALNYGYTF. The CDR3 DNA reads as TGTGCCAGCAGCCCCCGAGCATTGAACTATGGCTACACCTTC.

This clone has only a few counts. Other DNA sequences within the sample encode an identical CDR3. CDR3 nucleotide sequence: TGTGCCAGCAGCTTTGGCACAGATACGCAGTATTTT. Its protein is CASSFGTDTQYF. The V call is TRBV5-4, the J call TRBJ2-3, with D hard to call. Germline lookup yields CDR1 SGHNT and CDR2 YYREEE (reference sequence). This CDR3 has 12 residues. Trimming stripped 2 bases from V and 1 base from J, with 2 bases between.

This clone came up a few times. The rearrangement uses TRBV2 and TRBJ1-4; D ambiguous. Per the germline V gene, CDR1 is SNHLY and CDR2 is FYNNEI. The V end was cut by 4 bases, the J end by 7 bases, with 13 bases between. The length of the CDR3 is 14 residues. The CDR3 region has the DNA TGTGCCAGCAGTGGCATAGGGTGGACTGAAAAACTGTTTTTT. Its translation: CASSGIGWTEKLFF.

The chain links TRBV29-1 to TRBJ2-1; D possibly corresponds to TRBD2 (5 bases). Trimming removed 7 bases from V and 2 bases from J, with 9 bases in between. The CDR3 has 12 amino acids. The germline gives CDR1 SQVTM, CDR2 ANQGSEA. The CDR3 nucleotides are TGCAGCGCTCTCGGGGCCTACAATGAGCAGTTCTTC. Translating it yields CSALGAYNEQFF.

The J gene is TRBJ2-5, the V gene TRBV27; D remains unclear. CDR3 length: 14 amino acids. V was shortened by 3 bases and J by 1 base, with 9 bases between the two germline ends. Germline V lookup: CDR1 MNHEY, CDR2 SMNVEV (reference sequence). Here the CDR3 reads CASSFGSGQETQYF. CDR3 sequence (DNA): TGTGCCAGCAGTTTCGGTTCAGGCCAAGAGACCCAGTACTTC.

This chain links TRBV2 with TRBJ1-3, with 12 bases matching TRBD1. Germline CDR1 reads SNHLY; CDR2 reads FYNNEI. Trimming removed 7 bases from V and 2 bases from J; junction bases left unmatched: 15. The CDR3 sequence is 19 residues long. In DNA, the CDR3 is TGTGCCAGCAACACTCAAGGGACAGGGGGCACTAAGCCTGGAAACACCATATATTTT. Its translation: CASNTQGTGGTKPGNTIYF.

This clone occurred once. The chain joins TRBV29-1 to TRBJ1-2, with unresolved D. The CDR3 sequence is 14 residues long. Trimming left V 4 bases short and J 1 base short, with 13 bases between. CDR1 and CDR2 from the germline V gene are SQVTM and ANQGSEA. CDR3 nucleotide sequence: TGCAGCGTTGCCCCCTCCTCAGATAACTATGGCTACACCTTC. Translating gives CSVAPSSDNYGYTF.

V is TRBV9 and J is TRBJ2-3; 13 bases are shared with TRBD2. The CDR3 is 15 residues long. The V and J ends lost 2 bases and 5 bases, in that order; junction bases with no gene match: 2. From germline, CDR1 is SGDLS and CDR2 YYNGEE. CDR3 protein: CASSVRLAGGDTQYF. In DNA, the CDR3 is TGTGCCAGCAGCGTTAGACTAGCGGGAGGAGATACGCAGTATTTT.

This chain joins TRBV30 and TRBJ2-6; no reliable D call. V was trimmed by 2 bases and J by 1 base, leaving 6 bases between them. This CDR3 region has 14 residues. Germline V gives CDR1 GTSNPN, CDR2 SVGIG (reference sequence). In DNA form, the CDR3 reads TGTGCCTGGAGTTGGGAATCTGGGGCCAACGTCCTGACTTTC. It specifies CAWSWESGANVLTF. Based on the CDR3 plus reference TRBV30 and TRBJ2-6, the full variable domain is SQTIHQWPATLVQPVGSPLSLECTVEGTSNPNLYWYRQAAGRGLQLLFYSVGIGQISSEVPQNLSASRPQDRQFILSSKKLLLSDSGFYLCAWSWESGANVLTFGAGSRLTVL.

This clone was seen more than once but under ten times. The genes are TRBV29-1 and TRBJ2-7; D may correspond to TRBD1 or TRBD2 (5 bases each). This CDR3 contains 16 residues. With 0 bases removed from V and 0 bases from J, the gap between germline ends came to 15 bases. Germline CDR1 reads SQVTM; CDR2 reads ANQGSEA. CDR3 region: CSVEDDERTSSYEQYF. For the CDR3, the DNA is TGCAGCGTTGAAGATGATGAGCGGACAAGCTCCTACGAGCAGTACTTC.

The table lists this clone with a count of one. DNA for the CDR3: TGCAGCGACTTACGGTTGGGAACTAATGAAAAACTGTTTTTT. Translation gives CSDLRLGTNEKLFF. The chain has TRBV29-1 and TRBJ1-4; no firm D call. The V gene's germline CDR1 is SQVTM and CDR2 ANQGSEA. The CDR3 spans 14 residues. V lost 7 bases and J 1 base, leaving 13 bases between the germline ends.

This CDR3 reads CASSVDYNEQFF. In nucleotides, the CDR3 is TGTGCCAGCAGCGTAGACTACAATGAGCAGTTCTTC. The chain has TRBV9 and TRBJ2-1, with no clear D. CDR3 size: 12 residues. CDR1 is SGDLS, CDR2 YYNGEE, per germline. The V end was cut by 0 bases, the J end by 3 bases, with 1 base between. Full variable domain (outside the CDR3, taken from reference TRBV9 and TRBJ2-1): DSGVTQTPKHLITATGQRVTLRCSPRSGDLSVYWYQQSLDQGLQFLIQYYNGEERAKGNILERFSAQQFPDLHSELNLSSLELGDSALYFCASSVDYNEQFFGPGTRLTVL.